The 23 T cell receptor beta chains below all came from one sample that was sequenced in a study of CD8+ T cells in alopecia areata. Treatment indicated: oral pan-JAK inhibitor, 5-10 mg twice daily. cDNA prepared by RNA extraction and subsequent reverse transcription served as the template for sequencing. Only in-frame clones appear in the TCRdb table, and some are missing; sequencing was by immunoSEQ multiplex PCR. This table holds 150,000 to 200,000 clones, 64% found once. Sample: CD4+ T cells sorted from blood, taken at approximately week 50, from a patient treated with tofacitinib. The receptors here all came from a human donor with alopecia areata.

DNA of the CDR3: TGTGCCAGCAGTAGGGACCAGCACACAGATACGCAGTATTTT. Its translation: CASSRDQHTDTQYF. The chain links TRBV2 to TRBJ2-3; either TRBD1 or TRBD2 may fit D (5 bases each). The V and J ends lost 5 bases and 2 bases respectively, with 11 bases between them. Germline CDR1 is SNHLY and CDR2 is FYNNEI. The CDR3 is 14 residues long.

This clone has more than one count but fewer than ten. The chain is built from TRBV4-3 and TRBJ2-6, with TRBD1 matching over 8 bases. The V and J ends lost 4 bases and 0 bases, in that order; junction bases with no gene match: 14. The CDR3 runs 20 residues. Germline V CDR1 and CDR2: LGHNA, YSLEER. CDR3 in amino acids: CASSRLVRQGAPSGANVLTF. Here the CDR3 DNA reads TGCGCCAGCAGCCGCCTAGTGAGGCAGGGGGCTCCCTCTGGGGCCAACGTCCTGACTTTC.

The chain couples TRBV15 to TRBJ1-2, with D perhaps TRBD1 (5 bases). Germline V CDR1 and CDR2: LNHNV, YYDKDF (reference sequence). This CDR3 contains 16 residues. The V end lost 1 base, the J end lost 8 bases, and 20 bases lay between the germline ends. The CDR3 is CATSRVRREAGRGYTF. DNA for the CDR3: TGTGCCACCAGCAGAGTTCGACGTGAGGCAGGGAGGGGCTACACCTTC.

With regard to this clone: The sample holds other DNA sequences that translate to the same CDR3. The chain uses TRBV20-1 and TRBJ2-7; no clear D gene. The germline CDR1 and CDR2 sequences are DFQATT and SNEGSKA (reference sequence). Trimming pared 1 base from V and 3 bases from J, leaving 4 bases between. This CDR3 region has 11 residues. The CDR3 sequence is CSARVLYEQYF. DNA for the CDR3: TGCAGTGCTAGAGTGCTCTACGAGCAGTACTTC.

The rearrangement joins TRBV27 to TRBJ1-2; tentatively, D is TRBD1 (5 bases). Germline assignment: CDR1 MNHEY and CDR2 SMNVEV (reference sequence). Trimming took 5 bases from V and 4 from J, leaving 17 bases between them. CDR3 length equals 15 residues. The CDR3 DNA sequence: TGTGCCAGCAGTCCCGACGACGGGACTCTCTATGGCTACACCTTC. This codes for CASSPDDGTLYGYTF.

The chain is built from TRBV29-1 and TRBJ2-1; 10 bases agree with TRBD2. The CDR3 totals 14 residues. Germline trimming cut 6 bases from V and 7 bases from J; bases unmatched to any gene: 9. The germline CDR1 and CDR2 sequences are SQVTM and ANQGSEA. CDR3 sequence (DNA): TGCAGCGTCCATAAGCGGGGGGGGTTAAATGAGCAGTTCTTC. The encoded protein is CSVHKRGGLNEQFF.

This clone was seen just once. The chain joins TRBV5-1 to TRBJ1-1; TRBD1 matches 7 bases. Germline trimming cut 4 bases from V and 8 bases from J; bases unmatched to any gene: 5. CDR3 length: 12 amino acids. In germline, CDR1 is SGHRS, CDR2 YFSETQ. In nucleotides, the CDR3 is TGCGCCAGCAGCATAGGGACAGACGAAGCTTTCTTT. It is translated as CASSIGTDEAFF. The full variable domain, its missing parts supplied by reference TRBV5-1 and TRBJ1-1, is KAGVTQTPRYLIKTRGQQVTLSCSPISGHRSVSWYQQTPGQGLQFLFEYFSETQRNKGNFPGRFSGRQFSNSRSEMNVSTLELGDSALYLCASSIGTDEAFFGQGTRLTVV.

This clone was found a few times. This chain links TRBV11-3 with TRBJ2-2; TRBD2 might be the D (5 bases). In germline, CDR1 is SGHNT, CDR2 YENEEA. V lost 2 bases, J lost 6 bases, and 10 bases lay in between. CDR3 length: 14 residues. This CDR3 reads CASSLMSGSGELFF. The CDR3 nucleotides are TGTGCCAGCAGCTTAATGAGCGGCTCCGGGGAGCTGTTTTTT.

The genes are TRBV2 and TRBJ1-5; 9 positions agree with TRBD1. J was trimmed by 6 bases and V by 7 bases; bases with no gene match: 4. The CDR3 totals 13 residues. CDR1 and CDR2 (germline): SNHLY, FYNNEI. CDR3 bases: TGTGCCAGCAACACGGACAGGGGTCAGCCCCAGCATTTT. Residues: CASNTDRGQPQHF.

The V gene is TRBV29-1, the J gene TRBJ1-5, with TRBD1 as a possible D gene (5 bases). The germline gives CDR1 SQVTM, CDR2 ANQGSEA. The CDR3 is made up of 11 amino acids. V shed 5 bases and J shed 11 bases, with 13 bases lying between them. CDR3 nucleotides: TGCAGCGTTCTGGCGGGGCCGGCCCAGCATTTT. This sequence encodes CSVLAGPAQHF. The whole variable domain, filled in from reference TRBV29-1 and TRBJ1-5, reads SAVISQKPSRDICQRGTSLTIQCQVDSQVTMMFWYRQQPGQSLTLIATANQGSEATYESGFVIDKFPISRPNLTFSTLTVSNMSPEDSSIYLCSVLAGPAQHFGDGTRLSIL.

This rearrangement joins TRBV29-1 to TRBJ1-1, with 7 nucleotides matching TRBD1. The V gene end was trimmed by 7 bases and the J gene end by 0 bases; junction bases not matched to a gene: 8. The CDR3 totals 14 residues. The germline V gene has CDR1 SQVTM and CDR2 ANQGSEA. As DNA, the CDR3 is TGCAGCGCAAGGGGACAGAGCATGAACACTGAAGCTTTCTTT. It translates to CSARGQSMNTEAFF.

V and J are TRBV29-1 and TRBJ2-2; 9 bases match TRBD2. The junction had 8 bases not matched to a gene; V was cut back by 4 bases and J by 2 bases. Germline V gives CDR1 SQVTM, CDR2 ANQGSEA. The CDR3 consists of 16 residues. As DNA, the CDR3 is TGCAGCGTTGTGGGTAGCGGGGGCCTTAACACCGGGGAGCTGTTTTTT. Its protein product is CSVVGSGGLNTGELFF.

CDR3 DNA: TGTGCCACCAGCATTTATACGGGCCCTAGGGATTCACCCCTCCACTTT. It specifies CATSIYTGPRDSPLHF. V usage is TRBV15 and J usage is TRBJ1-6; no reliable D call. V shed 4 bases and J shed 8 bases, with 18 bases lying between them. This CDR3 spans 16 amino acids. The germline V gene encodes CDR1 LNHNV and CDR2 YYDKDF (reference sequence).

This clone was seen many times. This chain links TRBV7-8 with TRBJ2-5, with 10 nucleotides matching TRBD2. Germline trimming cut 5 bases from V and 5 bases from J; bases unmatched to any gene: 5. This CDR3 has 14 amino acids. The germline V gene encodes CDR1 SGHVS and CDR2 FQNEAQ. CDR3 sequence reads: CASSKLTSGETQYF. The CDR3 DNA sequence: TGTGCCAGCAGCAAACTGACTAGCGGGGAGACCCAGTACTTC.

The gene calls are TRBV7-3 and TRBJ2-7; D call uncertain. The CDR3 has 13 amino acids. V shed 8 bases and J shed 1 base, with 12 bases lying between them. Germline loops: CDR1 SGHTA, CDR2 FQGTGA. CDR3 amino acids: CASSAGRSYEQYF. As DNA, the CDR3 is TGTGCCAGCTCCGCCGGCAGATCCTACGAGCAGTACTTC. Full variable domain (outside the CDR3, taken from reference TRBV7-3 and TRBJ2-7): GAGVSQTPSNKVTEKGKYVELRCDPISGHTALYWYRQSLGQGPEFLIYFQGTGAADDSGLPNDRFFAVRPEGSVSTLKIQRTERGDSAVYLCASSAGRSYEQYFGPGTRLTVT.

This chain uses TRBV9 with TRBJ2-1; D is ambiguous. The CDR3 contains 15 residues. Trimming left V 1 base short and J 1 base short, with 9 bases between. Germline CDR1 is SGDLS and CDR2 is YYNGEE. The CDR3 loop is CASSVFEGSYNEQFF. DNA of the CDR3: TGTGCCAGCAGCGTATTTGAAGGGTCCTACAATGAGCAGTTCTTC.

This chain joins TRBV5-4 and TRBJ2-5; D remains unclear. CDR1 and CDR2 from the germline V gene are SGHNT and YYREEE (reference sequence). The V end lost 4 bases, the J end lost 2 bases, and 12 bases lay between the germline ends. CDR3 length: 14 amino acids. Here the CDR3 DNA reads TGTGCCAGCAGCCTCTCCCACACTCAAGAGACCCAGTACTTC. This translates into CASSLSHTQETQYF.

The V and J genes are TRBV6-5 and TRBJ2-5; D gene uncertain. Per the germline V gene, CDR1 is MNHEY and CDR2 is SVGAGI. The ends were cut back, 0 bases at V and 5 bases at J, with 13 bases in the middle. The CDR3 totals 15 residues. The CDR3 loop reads CASSYSRLVRETQYF. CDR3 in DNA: TGTGCCAGCAGTTACTCACGTTTAGTCCGGGAGACCCAGTACTTC.

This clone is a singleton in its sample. CDR3 nucleotides: TGTGCCAGCACTCGGCCGGACACAGATACGCAGTATTTT. This translates into CASTRPDTDTQYF. The chain combines TRBV7-2 with TRBJ2-3; D uncertain. CDR3 length: 13 residues. Germline V gene sequence: CDR1 SGHTA, CDR2 FQGNSA. V was pared by 7 bases and J by 2 bases, with 10 bases between. Combining the CDR3 with reference TRBV7-2 and TRBJ2-3 gives the whole variable domain GAGVSQSPSNKVTEKGKDVELRCDPISGHTALYWYRQSLGQGLEFLIYFQGNSAPDKSGLPSDRFSAERTGGSVSTLTIQRTQQEDSAVYLCASTRPDTDTQYFGPGTRLTVL.

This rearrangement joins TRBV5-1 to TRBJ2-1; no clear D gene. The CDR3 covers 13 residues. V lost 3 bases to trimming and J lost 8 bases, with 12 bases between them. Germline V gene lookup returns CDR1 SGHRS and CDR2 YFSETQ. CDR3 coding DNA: TGCGCCAGCAGCTCCGACCCTAGGGATGAGCAGTTCTTC. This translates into CASSSDPRDEQFF.

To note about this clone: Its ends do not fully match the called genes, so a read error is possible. The CDR3 reads CAWRPSFNSPLHF. The CDR3 bases are TGTGCCTGGAGGCCTTCCTTTAATTCACCCCTCCACTTT. This chain links TRBV30 with TRBJ1-6, with D hard to call. Per the germline V gene, CDR1 is GTSNPN and CDR2 is SVGIG (reference sequence). This CDR3 contains 13 residues.

The CDR3: CASSPTTIMNTEAFF. DNA of the CDR3: TGTGCCAGTAGTCCAACAACCATCATGAACACTGAAGCTTTCTTT. The rearrangement joins TRBV19 to TRBJ1-1; D call uncertain. The CDR3 is 15 residues long. The germline gives CDR1 LNHDA, CDR2 SQIVND (reference sequence). V lost 5 bases and J lost 0, with 13 bases in between.

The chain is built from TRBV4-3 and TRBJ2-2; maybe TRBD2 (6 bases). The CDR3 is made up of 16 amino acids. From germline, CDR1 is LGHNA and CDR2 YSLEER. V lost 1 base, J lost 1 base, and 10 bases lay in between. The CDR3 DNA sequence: TGCGCCAGCAGCCAAGTTGCGGGGTGGAACACCGGGGAGCTGTTTTTT. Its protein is CASSQVAGWNTGELFF.